This record looks at one T cell receptor (beta chain) sequence and its context. This specimen belongs to a study of blood T cell repertoires in COVID-19. Study-level information: Material from acute and convalescent COVID-19 was sourced from the United States, Italy and Spain. PBMCs, B-cell-depleted T cells, or T cells were the source of the cDNA or gDNA that made up the material.

Original processing notes: How many nucleated cells were present was estimated from reference gene primer amplification. This table comes from immunoSEQ multiplex PCR, and its TCRdb copy is limited to in-frame clones, with some not included. V, J and clone size were drawn from that table, and D and trimming were deduced from the DNA. Counted here are about 250,000 clones, around 85% occurring once; the ten biggest clones make up 0.75% to 0.95%. The CDR3 length is 13 residues. CDR1 ENHRY and CDR2 SYGVKD come from the germline V gene. V was pared by 8 bases and J by 3 bases, with 13 bases between. The Seattle patients, enrolled during active infection, were followed longitudinally.

The sequence was collected from a human donor with COVID-19, enrolled during active disease. The donor label of this sample is uncertain. Sequencing input: peripheral blood. This sequence joins TRBV10-3 and TRBJ2-5; D is possibly TRBD2 (6 bases). This CDR3 reads CAIGTGEEETQYF. The CDR3 DNA follows: TGTGCCATCGGGACGGGGGAGGAAGAGACCCAGTACTTC.